These T cell receptor beta chains were read from a single sample in a study of chemoradiotherapy in HPV16-positive cancers. Using immunoSEQ multiplex PCR, the repertoire was profiled, and TCRdb retains in-frame clones only, with some absent. The sample includes tens of thousands of clones, roughly 89% of them seen just once. Material: blood, obtained from a patient who underwent chemoradiotherapy. The receptors derive from a human donor with HPV-associated anogenital cancer. Both conserved end residues are part of each CDR3. Fields, in order: clone size, J gene, D gene, V gene, CDR3 protein, CDR3 DNA. A D gene is named only where the DNA matches it firmly. Size is stated for part of the rows, as once, few or many counts, or as a class when the clone is expanded.

>once|TRBJ2-7|.|TRBV7-2
CASSLAFGGTNYEQYF
TGTGCCAGCAGCTTAGCTTTCGGGGGCACGAACTACGAGCAGTACTTC
>.|TRBJ2-1|.|TRBV10-3
CAISENREGNEQFF
TGTGCCATCAGTGAGAACAGGGAAGGGAATGAGCAGTTCTTC
>.|TRBJ2-7|.|TRBV29-1
CSATGSGYYEQYF
TGCAGCGCCACGGGTAGCGGCTACTACGAGCAGTACTTC
>.|TRBJ2-7|TRBD2|TRBV5-1
CASSSGLAGGPLYEQYF
TGCGCCAGCAGCTCGGGACTAGCGGGGGGGCCGCTCTACGAGCAGTACTTC
>.|TRBJ2-7|TRBD2|TRBV6-5
CASSSDIRGGSYEQYF
TGTGCCAGCAGTTCCGACATACGCGGGGGGAGCTACGAGCAGTACTTC
>.|TRBJ2-6|.|TRBV13
CASSQQAGGANVLTF
TGTGCCAGCAGCCAACAGGCTGGTGGGGCCAACGTCCTGACTTTC
>.|TRBJ2-3|.|TRBV6-1
CASRMATDTQYF
TGTGCCAGCAGAATGGCCACAGATACGCAGTATTTT
>.|TRBJ2-1|TRBD1|TRBV18
CASSQQGGNNEQFF
TGTGCCAGCTCACAACAGGGGGGAAACAATGAGCAGTTCTTC
>once|TRBJ1-5|.|TRBV15
CATSRDSPWPQHF
TGTGCCACCAGCAGAGACTCCCCTTGGCCCCAGCATTTT
>once|TRBJ2-3|TRBD1|TRBV18
CASSLPGQGHADTQYF
TGTGCCAGCTCACTTCCGGGACAGGGTCATGCAGATACGCAGTATTTT
>.|TRBJ2-7|.|TRBV28
CASSLVQRHYEQYF
TGTGCCAGCAGTTTAGTCCAGCGGCATTACGAGCAGTACTTC
>.|TRBJ2-7|.|TRBV11-2
CASSRLGGTTSWYEQYF
TGTGCCAGCAGCCGACTCGGCGGGACAACCTCTTGGTACGAGCAGTACTTC
>.|TRBJ2-2|TRBD2|TRBV4-2
CATLPNPSGFTGELFF
TGTGCCACTCTCCCTAACCCTAGCGGTTTCACCGGGGAGCTGTTTTTT
>.|TRBJ1-5|.|TRBV19
CASSIGPNQPQHF
TGTGCCAGTAGTATTGGGCCTAATCAGCCCCAGCATTTT
>.|TRBJ2-2|.|TRBV18
CASSPGQNTGELFF
TGTGCCAGCTCACCCGGACAGAACACCGGGGAGCTGTTTTTT
>.|TRBJ2-1|TRBD2|TRBV2
CASESGTSGGYNEQFF
TGTGCCAGCGAAAGTGGGACTAGCGGGGGTTACAATGAGCAGTTCTTC
>once|TRBJ1-6|.|TRBV5-1
CASSFWSPTNSPLHF
TGCGCCAGCAGCTTTTGGTCTCCGACAAATTCACCCCTCCACTTT
>.|TRBJ2-2|TRBD2|TRBV18
CASSPYLAGDTGELFF
TGTGCCAGCTCACCATATCTAGCGGGAGACACCGGGGAGCTGTTTTTT
>.|TRBJ1-2|TRBD1|TRBV20-1
CSARTGNGYTF
TGCAGTGCTAGGACAGGGAATGGCTACACCTTC
>.|TRBJ1-3|.|TRBV7-9
CASSLGDLSGNTIYF
TGTGCCAGCAGCTTAGGGGACCTCTCTGGAAACACCATATATTTT
>.|TRBJ1-6|TRBD1|TRBV18
CASSRTGENSPLHF
TGTGCCAGCTCACGGACAGGGGAAAATTCACCCCTCCACTTT
>.|TRBJ2-3|.|TRBV2
CASSGLLSTDTQYF
TGTGCCAGCAGCGGACTATTGAGCACAGATACGCAGTATTTT
>.|TRBJ2-3|TRBD2|TRBV5-1
CASSPGLLGTSGADTQYF
TGCGCCAGCAGCCCTGGACTCCTAGGGACTAGCGGGGCAGATACGCAGTATTTT
>.|TRBJ2-5|.|TRBV7-2
CASSSQRQIQETQYF
TGTGCCAGCAGCTCCCAGCGACAGATACAAGAGACCCAGTACTTC
>.|TRBJ1-2|.|TRBV11-2
CASSFQGSGYTF
TGTGCCAGCAGCTTCCAGGGGAGTGGCTACACCTTC
>.|TRBJ1-4|.|TRBV6-5
CASSYEPSNEKLFF
TGTGCCAGCAGTTATGAACCTAGTAATGAAAAACTGTTTTTT
>.|TRBJ2-3|.|TRBV2
CASSTQGGGTDTQYF
TGTGCCAGCAGTACCCAGGGGGGAGGGACAGATACGCAGTATTTT
>.|TRBJ2-7|.|TRBV4-1
CASSQGGVGYEQYF
TGCGCCAGCAGCCAAGGGGGTGTGGGTTACGAGCAGTACTTC
>.|TRBJ2-5|.|TRBV18
CASSPPEGTGTQYF
TGTGCCAGCTCACCCCCGGAGGGGACGGGGACCCAGTACTTC
>once|TRBJ2-7|TRBD1|TRBV27
CASSVRQGAYEQYF
TGTGCCAGCAGTGTAAGGCAGGGGGCCTACGAGCAGTACTTC
>.|TRBJ2-1|TRBD2|TRBV2
CASSESQRREKRYNEQFF
TGTGCCAGCAGTGAATCACAACGGCGGGAGAAAAGGTACAATGAGCAGTTCTTC
>.|TRBJ1-4|.|TRBV18
CASSPSGYEKLFF
TGTGCCAGCTCACCATCAGGGTATGAAAAACTGTTTTTT
>few|TRBJ2-7|TRBD1|TRBV6-4
CASSEKATGEQYF
TGTGCCAGCAGTGAGAAGGCGACAGGGGAGCAGTACTTC
>.|TRBJ1-2|.|TRBV14
CASSPPDGYGYTF
TGTGCCAGCAGCCCGCCGGATGGGTATGGCTACACCTTC
>.|TRBJ1-5|.|TRBV18
CASSLGSRDQPQHF
TGTGCCAGCTCACTAGGTTCCCGCGATCAGCCCCAGCATTTT
>.|TRBJ1-1|TRBD1|TRBV10-3
CAISGFRGRGGAEAFF
TGTGCCATCAGTGGCTTCAGGGGGCGCGGGGGTGCTGAAGCTTTCTTT
>.|TRBJ1-1|TRBD1|TRBV18
CASSPGQGYEAFF
TGTGCCAGCTCACCAGGACAGGGTTATGAAGCTTTCTTT
>.|TRBJ2-7|TRBD1|TRBV2
CASSEETGGTYEQYF
TGTGCCAGCAGTGAAGAGACAGGGGGCACCTACGAGCAGTACTTC
>.|TRBJ2-3|TRBD2|TRBV7-2
CASSFGTIDTQYF
TGTGCCAGCAGCTTTGGGACTATTGATACGCAGTATTTT
>.|TRBJ2-7|TRBD2|TRBV7-2
CASSLDSSGVAYEQYF
TGTGCCAGCAGCTTAGATTCTAGCGGGGTCGCCTACGAGCAGTACTTC
>few|TRBJ2-5|.|TRBV6-1
CASTPGTVNLAQYF
TGTGCCAGCACCCCCGGGACCGTTAATCTGGCCCAGTACTTC
>.|TRBJ1-1|TRBD1|TRBV11-1
CASSHRGSTEAFF
TGTGCCAGCAGTCACAGGGGGAGCACTGAAGCTTTCTTT
>.|TRBJ2-2|TRBD2|TRBV7-2
CASSLEAASGFTGELFF
TGTGCCAGCAGCTTAGAGGCGGCTAGCGGGTTCACCGGGGAGCTGTTTTTT
>.|TRBJ1-3|.|TRBV4-3
CASALMGGAGNTIYF
TGCGCCAGCGCCCTAATGGGGGGTGCAGGAAACACCATATATTTT
>.|TRBJ1-2|TRBD1|TRBV4-2
CASSQDLLGTGVGYTF
TGTGCCAGCAGCCAAGATCTTTTAGGGACAGGGGTTGGCTACACCTTC
>.|TRBJ2-5|TRBD1|TRBV6-1
CASRDGTGGWGTQYF
TGTGCCAGCAGAGACGGGACAGGGGGTTGGGGGACCCAGTACTTC
>.|TRBJ2-1|TRBD2|TRBV5-1
CASSHQLAGSLNEQFF
TGCGCCAGCAGTCATCAACTAGCGGGATCTTTAAATGAGCAGTTCTTC
>.|TRBJ2-6|.|TRBV6-5
CASSRSSGANVLTF
TGTGCCAGCAGTCGGTCCTCTGGGGCCAACGTCCTGACTTTC
>.|TRBJ2-1|TRBD2|TRBV18
CASSRMLAGRDFNEQFF
TGTGCCAGCTCACGTATGCTAGCGGGTCGTGATTTCAATGAGCAGTTCTTC
>.|TRBJ1-5|.|TRBV2
CASRGTAQPQHF
TGTGCCAGCAGAGGGACCGCCCAGCCCCAGCATTTT
>.|TRBJ2-7|TRBD1|TRBV7-9
CASSRDSVYEQYF
TGTGCCAGCAGCAGGGACAGTGTCTACGAGCAGTACTTC
>.|TRBJ1-1|.|TRBV5-4
CASSLLHPNTEAFF
TGTGCCAGCAGCTTGTTACATCCGAACACTGAAGCTTTCTTT
>.|TRBJ1-4|.|TRBV6-6
CASMGLVSATNEKLFF
TGTGCCAGCATGGGGCTAGTTTCGGCAACTAATGAAAAACTGTTTTTT
>.|TRBJ1-1|.|TRBV14
CASSRGGGKFEAFF
TGTGCCAGCAGCCGAGGCGGGGGAAAATTTGAAGCTTTCTTT